Below are 8 T cell receptor beta chains sequenced from a single sample in a study of cytomegalovirus exposure and HLA in healthy donors. With 60 Vbeta and 13 Jbeta primers, the PCR was carried out. Only in-frame clones appear in the TCRdb table, and some are missing; sequencing was by immunoSEQ multiplex PCR. The repertoire consists of approximately 150,000 clones, with roughly 71% occurring once and the leading ten covering 7% to 9%. Input material: PBMCs. Receptor source: a male donor in good health and CMV-seropositive.

The rearrangement links TRBV18 to TRBJ1-1; D is unresolved. V was pared by 2 bases and J by 4 bases, with 14 bases between. Germline V gene sequence: CDR1 KGHSH, CDR2 LQKENI. CDR3 length equals 15 residues. The CDR3 loop reads CASSPSAGRITEAFF. The CDR3 DNA reads as TGTGCCAGCTCACCATCTGCGGGGAGGATCACTGAAGCTTTCTTT.

The chain combines TRBV5-1 with TRBJ1-4; no clear D. Trimming took off 5 bases at V and 0 bases at J, with 14 bases between the two ends. This CDR3 spans 16 amino acids. Germline CDR1 reads SGHRS; CDR2 reads YFSETQ. The CDR3 DNA reads as TGCGCCAGCAGTCCTAACCCCTTTGCAACTAATGAAAAACTGTTTTTT. Translation: CASSPNPFATNEKLFF. Full variable domain (remainder filled in from reference TRBV5-1 and TRBJ1-4): KAGVTQTPRYLIKTRGQQVTLSCSPISGHRSVSWYQQTPGQGLQFLFEYFSETQRNKGNFPGRFSGRQFSNSRSEMNVSTLELGDSALYLCASSPNPFATNEKLFFGSGTQLSVL.

The chain recombines TRBV5-1 with TRBJ1-4; D gene ambiguous. The CDR3 covers 15 residues. Germline CDR1 SGHRS, CDR2 YFSETQ. Trimming pared 5 bases from V and 4 bases from J, leaving 15 bases between. CDR3 in amino acids: CASSPIGDRNEKLFF. The CDR3 DNA follows: TGCGCCAGCAGTCCCATCGGAGATCGTAATGAAAAACTGTTTTTT.

This clone was observed a handful of times. The germline gene is not matched at one end of the junction; a read error may be the cause. The chain employs TRBV7-9 and TRBJ1-3; a possible D gene is TRBD1 (6 bases). This CDR3 has 17 amino acids. Germline V CDR1 and CDR2: SEHNR, FQNEAQ (reference sequence). The CDR3 spells CSSSLAQAGARGNTIYF. The CDR3 DNA reads as TGTTCCAGCAGCTTAGCCCAGGCAGGGGCGCGTGGAAACACCATATATTTT.

V is TRBV4-2 and J is TRBJ1-4; tentatively, D is TRBD1 (5 bases). The CDR3 sequence is 16 residues long. The V end was cut by 1 base, the J end by 3 bases, with 12 bases between. Germline V gene lookup returns CDR1 LGHNA and CDR2 YNFKEQ. The CDR3: CASSQVSAGSNEKLFF. The CDR3 DNA sequence: TGTGCCAGCAGCCAAGTAAGCGCAGGGTCTAATGAAAAACTGTTTTTT.

The chain combines TRBV19 with TRBJ2-7; 8 bases agree with TRBD2. The CDR3 length is 18 residues. V gave up 5 bases and J gave up 5 bases; unmatched junction bases: 20. Germline V gene lookup returns CDR1 LNHDA and CDR2 SQIVND (reference sequence). The CDR3: CASSPFLSGGTSPDEQYF. The CDR3 DNA reads TGTGCCAGTAGTCCCTTTCTAAGCGGGGGTACGTCCCCCGACGAGCAGTACTTC.

Concerning this clone itself: Other DNA variants within this sample encode the same CDR3. The rearrangement links TRBV30 to TRBJ1-1, with TRBD1 matching 8 bases. CDR3 size: 13 residues. V was pared by 3 bases and J by 4 bases, with 4 bases of the junction left unmatched. Germline assignment: CDR1 GTSNPN and CDR2 SVGIG (reference sequence). CDR3 protein: CAWSATGGTEAFF. The DNA for the CDR3 is TGTGCCTGGAGCGCTACAGGGGGCACTGAAGCTTTCTTT.

This chain uses TRBV7-2 with TRBJ1-2; 8 bases line up with TRBD1. The CDR3 runs to 15 residues. J was trimmed by 0 bases and V by 5 bases; bases with no gene match: 5. CDR1 and CDR2 (germline): SGHTA, FQGNSA. The CDR3 is CASSTGGAANYGYTF. The CDR3 nucleotides read TGTGCCAGCAGCACAGGGGGGGCGGCTAACTATGGCTACACCTTC.